This TCR beta chain was found in a study of blood T cell repertoires in COVID-19. Points on this clone: Additional DNA sequences in this sample encode the identical CDR3.

Sequenced by immunoSEQ multiplex PCR; TCRdb stores in-frame clones only, minus some. The sample carries fewer than 250,000 clones, around 86% recorded once. The sample taken for sequencing was peripheral blood. This clonotype was obtained from a man between 50 and 59 years old with acute or convalescent COVID-19.

This CDR3 is CASSSTVSGNTIYF. The CDR3 DNA is TGCGCCAGCAGCTCCACAGTCTCTGGAAACACCATATATTTT. The chain links TRBV5-1 to TRBJ1-3; no firm D call. Germline CDR1 SGHRS, CDR2 YFSETQ. The V end was cut by 3 bases, the J end by 0 bases, with 7 bases between. The CDR3 extends over 14 amino acids.